These T cell receptor beta chains were read from a single sample in a study of blood T cell repertoires in COVID-19. This table comes from immunoSEQ multiplex PCR, and its TCRdb copy is limited to in-frame clones, with some not included. Of more than 150,000 clones listed, under 85% are singletons. Sequenced: peripheral blood. The origin of the receptors is a man aged 55 to 69 with active or convalescent COVID-19. Both conserved end residues are part of each CDR3. A D gene is named only where the DNA matches it firmly. Size values are once, few and many counts, or a class for expanded clones, and some rows have none.

CDR3aa,CDR3nt,len,j_gene,abundance,v_gene,d_gene
CASSPDREARYGYTF,TGTGCCAGCAGCCCCGACAGGGAAGCCCGCTATGGCTACACCTTC,15,TRBJ1-2,.,TRBV11-2,TRBD1
CASTLGGRRQETQYF,TGTGCCAGTACCCTTGGGGGGAGAAGGCAAGAGACCCAGTACTTC,15,TRBJ2-5,.,TRBV11-2,.
CASSQLTSGSGHEQYF,TGCGCCAGCAGCCAACTGACTAGCGGGAGCGGTCACGAGCAGTACTTC,16,TRBJ2-7,.,TRBV5-1,TRBD2
CAISESTGGAGELFF,TGTGCCATCAGTGAGTCGACAGGGGGGGCCGGGGAGCTGTTTTTT,15,TRBJ2-2,.,TRBV10-3,TRBD1
CASTPGGDQPQHF,TGTGCCAGCACCCCAGGCGGGGATCAGCCCCAGCATTTT,13,TRBJ1-5,.,TRBV12-3/TRBV12-4,.
CASSLTGGVGANVLTF,TGTGCCAGCAGCCTTACCGGAGGGGTAGGGGCCAACGTCCTGACTTTC,16,TRBJ2-6,.,TRBV3-1/TRBV3-2,.
CASSLGTEGNEQFF,TGCGCCAGCAGCTTGGGGACAGAGGGGAATGAGCAGTTCTTC,14,TRBJ2-1,.,TRBV5-1,.
CASSVGTSGSGSDTQYF,TGTGCCAGCAGCGTAGGAACTAGCGGGAGCGGTTCAGATACGCAGTATTTT,17,TRBJ2-3,.,TRBV9,TRBD2
CASNQLGLADYEQYF,TGTGCCAGCAACCAGCTGGGACTAGCGGATTACGAGCAGTACTTC,15,TRBJ2-7,.,TRBV11-2,TRBD2
CASSLLAGGANVLTF,TGTGCCAGCAGTTTGCTAGCGGGTGGGGCCAACGTCCTGACTTTC,15,TRBJ2-6,.,TRBV28,TRBD2
CASSLSLAGPRETQYF,TGCGCCAGCAGCTTGAGCTTAGCGGGACCCAGAGAGACCCAGTACTTC,16,TRBJ2-5,.,TRBV5-1,TRBD2
CATSDAGRQGSNQPQHF,TGTGCCACCAGTGATGCCGGGAGGCAGGGGAGCAATCAGCCCCAGCATTTT,17,TRBJ1-5,.,TRBV24-1,.
CASSSRDRGQETQYF,TGTGCCAGCAGCTCACGTGACAGGGGGCAAGAGACCCAGTACTTC,15,TRBJ2-5,.,TRBV13,TRBD1
CASSLVQGSNQPQHF,TGTGCCAGCAGCTTAGTACAGGGGAGCAATCAGCCCCAGCATTTT,15,TRBJ1-5,.,TRBV7-8,TRBD1
CASSLNWGPNSPLHF,TGTGCCAGCAGCTTAAATTGGGGGCCCAATTCACCCCTCCACTTT,15,TRBJ1-6,.,TRBV7-9,.
CATSRDPGQPQHF,TGTGCCACCAGCAGAGATCCGGGGCAGCCCCAGCATTTT,13,TRBJ1-5,few,TRBV15,.
CASSVGPSGRDNEQFF,TGTGCCAGCAGCGTAGGGCCTAGCGGGAGGGACAATGAGCAGTTCTTC,16,TRBJ2-1,.,TRBV9,TRBD2
CSGLYNEQFF,TGCAGTGGACTTTACAATGAGCAGTTCTTC,10,TRBJ2-1,.,TRBV20-1,.
CSARSRESSF,TGCAGTGCTAGGAGCAGGGAATCCTCCTTC,10,TRBJ2-7,once,TRBV20-1,.
CASSLGSAGPPNTEAFF,TGCGCCAGCAGCTTGGGAAGTGCAGGGCCCCCGAACACTGAAGCTTTCTTT,17,TRBJ1-1,.,TRBV5-1,.
CASTTGTYTYNEQFF,TGTGCCAGTACCACCGGGACATATACCTACAATGAGCAGTTCTTC,15,TRBJ2-1,.,TRBV19,.
CASSLASSYEQYF,TGCGCCAGCAGCTTGGCCAGTTCCTACGAGCAGTACTTC,13,TRBJ2-7,.,TRBV5-1,.
CASSEGRAYEQYF,TGTGCCAGCAGTGAAGGCAGGGCCTACGAGCAGTACTTC,13,TRBJ2-7,once,TRBV6-1,.
CTSSPTGQGATGELFF,TGCACCAGCAGCCCGACCGGACAGGGGGCAACCGGGGAGCTGTTTTTT,16,TRBJ2-2,.,TRBV1,.
CASSLIAGALSGANVLTF,TGTGCCAGCAGCTTAATCGCAGGGGCCCTCTCTGGGGCCAACGTCCTGACTTTC,18,TRBJ2-6,.,TRBV7-3,.
CASSPGQRRTDTQYF,TGTGCCAGCAGTCCCGGACAGAGACGCACAGATACGCAGTATTTT,15,TRBJ2-3,.,TRBV28,.
CASSVLAGGTDTQYF,TGTGCCAGCAGCGTACTAGCGGGAGGGACAGATACGCAGTATTTT,15,TRBJ2-3,.,TRBV9,TRBD2
CASSLSGRGSYNEQFF,TGTGCCAGTAGTCTGTCAGGTAGGGGGTCCTACAATGAGCAGTTCTTC,16,TRBJ2-1,.,TRBV19,.
CASSLEYSQLEQYF,TGTGCCAGCAGCTTAGAGTACAGCCAGTTGGAGCAGTACTTC,14,TRBJ2-7,many,TRBV7-2,.
CASSQYGTDTQYF,TGCGCCAGCAGCCAGTATGGCACAGATACGCAGTATTTT,13,TRBJ2-3,.,TRBV5-1,.
CASSLSAGMVTEAFF,TGTGCCAGCAGCTTGAGCGCAGGGATGGTCACTGAAGCTTTCTTT,15,TRBJ1-1,few,TRBV5-6,.
CASSLSLNSPLHF,TGTGCCAGCAGCTTATCCTTGAATTCACCCCTCCACTTT,13,TRBJ1-6,.,TRBV11-3,.
CASSQTGGVYEPQHF,TGTGCCAGCAGTCAGACGGGGGGGGTTTACGAGCCCCAGCATTTT,15,TRBJ1-5,.,TRBV2,.
CASSGRGRPKNIQYF,TGTGCCAGTAGTGGCAGGGGGCGACCCAAAAACATTCAGTACTTC,15,TRBJ2-4,.,TRBV19,TRBD1